This TCR beta chain appears in the sequencing data of a study of blood T cell repertoires in COVID-19. Looking at the study overall: Acute and convalescent COVID-19 specimens originated in the United States, Italy and Spain.

The V gene end was trimmed by 5 bases and the J gene end by 11 bases; junction bases not matched to a gene: 16. Germline lookup yields CDR1 LNHDA and CDR2 SQIVND (reference sequence). This CDR3 is 15 amino acids long. Generated by immunoSEQ multiplex PCR, the TCRdb table keeps only in-frame clones and is missing some. The sample records approximately 270,000 clones, roughly 88% being singletons. The sequenced sample consisted of peripheral blood. The rearrangement joins TRBV19 to TRBJ2-5; 8 bases agree with TRBD1. This receptor was obtained from a woman aged 70 to 79 with acute or convalescent COVID-19. This CDR3 reads CASSSKSGGRVPQYF. In DNA form, the CDR3 reads TGTGCCAGTAGTTCAAAGTCAGGGGGCCGGGTCCCACAGTACTTC.